This is a list of T cell receptor beta chains from one sample in a study of cytomegalovirus exposure and HLA in healthy donors. Clones were sequenced by immunoSEQ multiplex PCR, and TCRdb holds only the in-frame ones, with some missing. This repertoire comprises 90,000 to 100,000 clones; its ten largest clones make up roughly 3.5%. The sample comprised PBMCs. The receptor source for this set is a woman in her twenties or thirties in good health and CMV-seronegative. CDR3s include the opening cysteine and the closing phenylalanine or tryptophan. Each record gives: V gene, D gene, J gene, CDR3 DNA, CDR3 protein. D genes are given only for firm matches.

TRBV29-1	NA	TRBJ1-2	TGCAGCGTTGTACCAGTGACTTACTATGGCTACACCTTC	CSVVPVTYYGYTF
TRBV5-6	NA	TRBJ2-1	TGTGCCAGCAGCTCAACAGGGTCGGCTGAGCAGTTCTTC	CASSSTGSAEQFF
TRBV6-5	NA	TRBJ2-3	TGTGCCAGCAGCCCTGAGACTCTCACAGATACGCAGTATTTT	CASSPETLTDTQYF
TRBV19	NA	TRBJ1-1	TGTGCCAGTAGTCCAACAACAGACACTGAAGCTTTCTTT	CASSPTTDTEAFF
TRBV4-1	TRBD1	TRBJ2-5	TGCGCCAGCAGCCATGACCCCAGGGGGTATGGGGAGACCCAGTACTTC	CASSHDPRGYGETQYF
TRBV29-1	TRBD1	TRBJ2-1	TGCAGCGCTCGGACAGGGCGATACAATGAGCAGTTCTTC	CSARTGRYNEQFF
TRBV10-2	NA	TRBJ2-2	TGCGCCAGCAGTGAGTTAGGGGCTTTGGGGACCGGGGAGCTGTTTTTT	CASSELGALGTGELFF
TRBV9	NA	TRBJ2-6	TGTGCCAGCACCCCGGGGAGCTCTGGGGCCAACGTCCTGACTTTC	CASTPGSSGANVLTF
TRBV10-3	NA	TRBJ1-1	TGTGCCATCATGGGGACATGGAGCACTGAAGCTTTCTTT	CAIMGTWSTEAFF
TRBV29-1	NA	TRBJ1-2	TGCAGCGTTGTGGCGACGGGCCAGGGAAACGACTATGGCTACACCTTC	CSVVATGQGNDYGYTF
TRBV6-7	TRBD2	TRBJ2-1	TGTGCCAGCAGTTACCCGCGAGCGGGAGGCTACAATGAGCAGTTCTTC	CASSYPRAGGYNEQFF
TRBV4-1	NA	TRBJ1-2	TGCGCCAGCAGTCCTTCCCCGGGAGGGCAGGGTGACTATGGCTACACCTTC	CASSPSPGGQGDYGYTF
TRBV18	TRBD1	TRBJ2-7	TGTGCCAGCTCACCACGACCGGGACAGCTAACCTACGAGCAGTACTTC	CASSPRPGQLTYEQYF
TRBV7-6	NA	TRBJ2-7	TGTGCCAGCAGCTTAGCATTGGGCGAAGCCTCCTACGAGCAGTACTTC	CASSLALGEASYEQYF
TRBV6-6	TRBD1	TRBJ2-7	TGTGCCAGCAATGACAGGGGGAGCTCCTACGAGCAGTACTTC	CASNDRGSSYEQYF
TRBV19	NA	TRBJ2-6	TGTGCCAGTAGCGTCGGGGGGCCTGGGGCCAACGTCCTGACTTTC	CASSVGGPGANVLTF
TRBV7-7	NA	TRBJ2-6	TGTGCTAGCAGCTTAGAACTTGGGGCCAACGTCCTGACTTTC	CASSLELGANVLTF
TRBV6-5	NA	TRBJ1-2	TGTGCCAGCAGACCTCAGGGACTGTTTGCTGGCTACACCTTC	CASRPQGLFAGYTF
TRBV5-4	NA	TRBJ2-7	TGTGCCAGCAGCTTGACAGGGGAGCAGTACTTC	CASSLTGEQYF
TRBV9	NA	TRBJ2-5	TGTGCCAGCAGTGCCCGACGAGCAGGGCAGACCCAGTACTTC	CASSARRAGQTQYF
TRBV18	NA	TRBJ2-7	TGTGCCAGCTCACCCTCGGACAGACACGAGCAGTACTTC	CASSPSDRHEQYF
TRBV6-4	NA	TRBJ2-3	TGTGCCAGCAGTGACGGCGGTTCTAGCACAGATACGCAGTATTTT	CASSDGGSSTDTQYF
TRBV2	NA	TRBJ1-5	TGTGCCAGCAGTGAAGGGGCAAAGGGGCAGCCCCAGCATTTT	CASSEGAKGQPQHF
TRBV19	NA	TRBJ1-4	TGTGCCAGTAGTATGGGTCAGCGGGGGGAAAAACTGTTTTTT	CASSMGQRGEKLFF
TRBV27	NA	TRBJ2-4	TGTGCCAGCAGTTTTAGCGACAAAAACATTCAGTACTTC	CASSFSDKNIQYF
TRBV5-6	NA	TRBJ1-1	TGTGCCAGCAGCTTCGGGATCCCCGGACTCCGGCGCGCTGAAGCTTTCTTT	CASSFGIPGLRRAEAFF
TRBV11-2	TRBD1	TRBJ1-4	TGTGCCAGCAGCGTGACAGGGGGCCGGGAAAAACTGTTTTTT	CASSVTGGREKLFF
TRBV5-4	TRBD1	TRBJ1-2	TGTGCCAGCAGCTCGACAGGGGCCCGTGTAAATGGCTACACCTTC	CASSSTGARVNGYTF
TRBV2	NA	TRBJ1-2	TGTGCCAGCAGTTGGGCCCGAAAAAGAGATGGCTACACCTTC	CASSWARKRDGYTF
TRBV28	TRBD1	TRBJ2-4	TGTGCCAGCAGTCCCGGGACAGCTTCAAACATTCAGTACTTC	CASSPGTASNIQYF
TRBV15	TRBD1	TRBJ1-5	TGTGCCACCAGCGGACAGGGGGCATGGGTGTTCAACAATCAGCCCCAGCATTTT	CATSGQGAWVFNNQPQHF
TRBV7-6	NA	TRBJ2-7	TGTGCCAGCAGCTTAGAAGCGACTTCGACCTACGAGCAGTACTTC	CASSLEATSTYEQYF
TRBV6-1	TRBD1	TRBJ2-5	TGTGCCAGCAGTGACAGGGGGCGAGGACAAGAGACCCAGTACTTC	CASSDRGRGQETQYF
TRBV7-2	NA	TRBJ2-1	TGTGCCAGCAGTCCCGGGTCCAACTTCTACAATGAGCAGTTCTTC	CASSPGSNFYNEQFF
TRBV11-2	TRBD1	TRBJ1-1	TGTGCCAGCAGCTTGGGACAGGGGAACACTGAAGCTTTCTTT	CASSLGQGNTEAFF
TRBV5-1	NA	TRBJ2-7	TGCGCCAGCAGCCTATATGGACAGAGATTCTCCTACGAGCAGTACTTC	CASSLYGQRFSYEQYF
TRBV7-2	NA	TRBJ2-7	TGTGCCAGCAGCTTCCTAGATGAGCAGTACTTC	CASSFLDEQYF
TRBV4-1	NA	TRBJ1-5	TGCGCCAGCAGCCTACCATCTGCGAGCAATCAGCCCCAGCATTTT	CASSLPSASNQPQHF
TRBV7-3	NA	TRBJ2-1	TGTGCCAGCAGTCCTAGGGGGGGGCGGAGCTCCTACAATGAGCAGTTCTTC	CASSPRGGRSSYNEQFF
TRBV28	TRBD1	TRBJ1-2	TGTGCCAGCAGTGGATCGTCGGGGGACAGGCTGAGTGGCTACACCTTC	CASSGSSGDRLSGYTF
TRBV9	NA	TRBJ1-1	TGTGCCAGCAGCGTACAGGATGGGGGCGCGTATGAAGCTTTCTTT	CASSVQDGGAYEAFF
TRBV9	TRBD1	TRBJ1-2	TGTGCCAGCAGCGAAGGGACAGGGTTAAACTATGGCTACACCTTC	CASSEGTGLNYGYTF
TRBV28	NA	TRBJ2-7	TGTGCCAGCAGTTACGGACATTACGAGCAGTACTTC	CASSYGHYEQYF
TRBV11-2	TRBD1	TRBJ1-3	TGTGCCAGCAGCTTCGTCGGGGACAGCTTCTCTGGAAACACCATATATTTT	CASSFVGDSFSGNTIYF
TRBV28	NA	TRBJ1-1	TGTGCCAGCAGGCCGGTGAACACTGAAGCTTTCTTT	CASRPVNTEAFF
TRBV5-5	TRBD1	TRBJ1-2	TGTGCCAGCAGCTTGTACAGGGGGTGGGGCTACACCTTC	CASSLYRGWGYTF
TRBV27	TRBD1	TRBJ2-7	TGTGCCAGCAGTCCCACAGGGGCCTACGAGCAGTACTTC	CASSPTGAYEQYF